Below, one TCR beta chain is given with its context. Its specificity is unknown. This CDR3 has 16 residues. With 7 bases clipped from V and 5 bases from J, the junction kept 12 bases outside the gene matches. Germline V CDR1 and CDR2: MNHEY, SMNVEV (reference sequence). The primer mix had 60 Vbeta and 13 Jbeta primers. This table comes from immunoSEQ multiplex PCR, and its TCRdb copy is limited to in-frame clones, with some not included. The profile shows 140,000 to 150,000 clones, more than 70% of them singletons. This entry belongs to a study of cytomegalovirus exposure and HLA in healthy donors. The study, taken as a whole, reports: Association with HLA alleles at 0.05 false discovery rate was found for 16,951 TCR beta sequences in a later analysis.

The rearrangement links TRBV27 to TRBJ1-4; 8 nucleotides agree with TRBD1. Sequencing was done on a sample of PBMCs. This TCR derives from a woman in her thirties or forties in good health and CMV-seronegative. DNA for the CDR3: TGTGCCAGCATCGAGAATTATGGACAGGGCAATGAAAAACTGTTTTTT. It specifies CASIENYGQGNEKLFF. Drawing the rest from reference TRBV27 and TRBJ1-4, the complete variable domain is EAQVTQNPRYLITVTGKKLTVTCSQNMNHEYMSWYRQDPGLGLRQIYYSMNVEVTDKGDVPEGYKVSRKEKRNFPLILESPSPNQTSLYFCASIENYGQGNEKLFFGSGTQLSVL.